This record covers a single T cell receptor beta chain. Its antigen is as yet unknown. The data originate from a study of T cell responses to AZD1222 COVID-19 vaccine. Study-wide results and limits: Repertoire sampling was restricted to post-peak T cell response timepoints. Distributed over spike, vaccine-associated CD4 TCRs predominated at 160-218 and 743-854. In a largely white British group with more females than males, clonal diversity was possibly underestimated.

Germline CDR1 GTSNPN, CDR2 SVGIG (reference sequence). The CDR3 totals 15 residues. V lost 4 bases to trimming and J lost 0 bases, with 15 bases between them. Second-dose timings of about 4 or about 12 weeks were pooled. TCRdb's copy holds only in-frame clones and misses some; the assay was immunoSEQ multiplex PCR. The sample has under 200,000 clones, around 85% seen once. The sample consisted of peripheral blood, taken 28 days after the second AZD1222 dose. The rearrangement joins TRBV30 to TRBJ1-2; D call uncertain. This clonotype was sampled from an adult who received the AZD1222 COVID-19 vaccine. Written as DNA, the CDR3 is TGTGCCTGGATCGCCCACCCCGAATCTAACTATGGCTACACCTTC. It encodes CAWIAHPESNYGYTF. Drawing the rest from reference TRBV30 and TRBJ1-2, the complete variable domain is SQTIHQWPATLVQPVGSPLSLECTVEGTSNPNLYWYRQAAGRGLQLLFYSVGIGQISSEVPQNLSASRPQDRQFILSSKKLLLSDSGFYLCAWIAHPESNYGYTFGSGTRLTVV.